This TCR beta chain was captured in a study of blood T cells in healthy people across ages. General study points: Long-lived donors exceeded aged donors in naive CD4+ cells and diversity.

A sample-barcoded 5' primer and a J-beta primer mix were used in a second PCR of roughly 6 to 11 cycles. One entry per CDR3 protein results from TCRdb running MiXCR on the 5' RACE reads. This sample carries about 620,000 distinct CDR3 sequences, 20% to 25% of them seen once, and the ten largest clones take 3% to 4.5%. This CDR3 contains 18 residues. The V and J ends lost 2 bases and 3 bases, in that order; junction bases with no gene match: 12. Germline CDR1 SGHDT, CDR2 YYEEEE. With respect to this clonotype: Antigen: not known.

Sequences were obtained from blood. The TCR comes from a man in his 70s in good health. This chain uses TRBV5-6 with TRBJ2-4; 9 bases line up with TRBD2. CDR3 nucleotide sequence: TGTGCCAGCAGCTTACCGGCTAGCGGGGTCCGGGGCAAAAACATTCAGTACTTC. Protein product: CASSLPASGVRGKNIQYF.